This is a list of T cell receptor beta chains from one sample in a study of technical replicates of blood from a handful of donors. This table comes from immunoSEQ multiplex PCR, and its TCRdb copy is limited to in-frame clones, with some not included. The repertoire includes around 98,000 clones, nearly 97% of them detected once, and 0.2% to 0.25% sits in the top ten. Sequencing used T cells isolated from PBMCs. The receptors derive from a human donor in good health. The CDR3 runs from the conserved cysteine through the conserved F or W. Each record gives: J gene, V gene, clone size, CDR3 protein. Part of the rows lack a size; the others show once, few, many or a class for expanded clones.

J: TRBJ1-1; V: TRBV29-1; size: once; CDR3: CSTARRGNTEAFF
J: TRBJ2-1; V: TRBV2; size: -; CDR3: CASRILADTYNEQFF
J: TRBJ2-1; V: TRBV16; size: few; CDR3: CASSQSSRRTGSYNEQFF
J: TRBJ1-2; V: TRBV27; size: -; CDR3: CASSSNTRQGSSYGYTF
J: TRBJ1-1; V: TRBV7-2; size: -; CDR3: CASRIRGLNTEAFF
J: TRBJ2-3; V: TRBV28; size: -; CDR3: CASSPSGRAEEMGDTQYF
J: TRBJ1-2; V: TRBV9; size: -; CDR3: CASSGDRDGGHGYTF
J: TRBJ2-1; V: TRBV6-5; size: once; CDR3: CASSTTSGGFNEQFF
J: TRBJ1-4; V: TRBV6-5; size: -; CDR3: CASCEGDWGKLFF
J: TRBJ1-2; V: TRBV15; size: -; CDR3: CATSRQENYGYTF
J: TRBJ2-3; V: TRBV28; size: -; CDR3: CASGPSGSTDTQYF
J: TRBJ2-1; V: TRBV5-6; size: -; CDR3: CASSFAQNEQFF
J: TRBJ1-1; V: TRBV6-6; size: -; CDR3: CASSRGSTEAFF
J: TRBJ2-3; V: TRBV28; size: -; CDR3: CASSKPIGDTQYF
J: TRBJ2-5; V: TRBV25-1; size: -; CDR3: CASSELGQGVETQYF
J: TRBJ2-3; V: TRBV21-1; size: -; CDR3: CASSKVAGAADTQYF
J: TRBJ1-2; V: TRBV19; size: -; CDR3: CASSPDSINYGYTF
J: TRBJ1-1; V: TRBV11-3; size: -; CDR3: CASSRMNTEAFF
J: TRBJ2-1; V: TRBV14; size: -; CDR3: CASSPRAGEQFF
J: TRBJ1-2; V: TRBV14; size: -; CDR3: CASSKAPWTGGGYGYTF
J: TRBJ2-7; V: TRBV6-5; size: -; CDR3: CASSLQPQGVHEQYF
J: TRBJ1-2; V: TRBV5-8; size: -; CDR3: CASSFLRDRGYGYTF
J: TRBJ1-1; V: TRBV6-5; size: -; CDR3: CASILQAGTEAFF
J: TRBJ2-1; V: TRBV25-1; size: -; CDR3: CASSAGTGAYNEQFF
J: TRBJ2-2; V: TRBV10-1; size: -; CDR3: CASRVQVEGELFF
J: TRBJ1-5; V: TRBV27; size: -; CDR3: CASSQGAYQPQHF
J: TRBJ2-1; V: TRBV6-5; size: -; CDR3: CASSYSDLGGEQFF
J: TRBJ2-7; V: TRBV5-5; size: -; CDR3: CASSPSLGTGGYEQYF
J: TRBJ2-3; V: TRBV2; size: -; CDR3: CASSYVMESTDTQYF
J: TRBJ1-2; V: TRBV27; size: -; CDR3: CASSYSTNYGYTF
J: TRBJ1-2; V: TRBV10-3; size: -; CDR3: CAISEDRTNYGYTF
J: TRBJ2-1; V: TRBV10-1; size: -; CDR3: CASSNYRSSYNEQFF
J: TRBJ2-1; V: TRBV19; size: once; CDR3: CAAGTGTYNEQFF
J: TRBJ1-6; V: TRBV5-1; size: -; CDR3: CASSLEAGRKSPLHF
J: TRBJ2-1; V: TRBV19; size: -; CDR3: CAVLAGVGSYNEQFF
J: TRBJ1-4; V: TRBV2; size: -; CDR3: CASREAVPNEKLFF
J: TRBJ2-7; V: TRBV7-8; size: -; CDR3: CASSLSLAGLSSYEQYF
J: TRBJ2-5; V: TRBV5-4; size: -; CDR3: CASSSPGETQYF
J: TRBJ2-1; V: TRBV2; size: -; CDR3: CAIREEQFF
J: TRBJ1-6; V: TRBV19; size: -; CDR3: CASAGTGNSPLHF
J: TRBJ2-5; V: TRBV5-4; size: -; CDR3: CASSLDRAETQYF
J: TRBJ2-7; V: TRBV2; size: -; CDR3: CASHKYTGNNAQYF
J: TRBJ1-1; V: TRBV7-9; size: -; CDR3: CASSLSGTMNTEAFF
J: -; V: TRBV10-3; size: -; CDR3: CATEGGGSYEQYF
J: TRBJ2-3; V: TRBV19; size: -; CDR3: CASRRETTDTQYF
J: TRBJ2-2; V: TRBV7-9; size: -; CDR3: CASSSSGGTGELFF
J: TRBJ2-1; V: TRBV5-6; size: -; CDR3: CASSSPAGGAHEQFF